The 32 T cell receptor beta chains given below trace back to one sample, sequenced in a study of regulatory T cells in long-lasting Graves disease. Combining iRepertoire HTBI primers with Arm-PCR of CDR3 regions, the authors built TCR beta libraries. Each CDR3 protein is one row after TCRdb ran MiXCR on the multiplex PCR reads. The table lists over 350,000 distinct CDR3 sequences, about 15% of them singletons. Time point specified: newly diagnosed GD, antithyroid drugs for less than 3 months. There was RNA extracted from PBMCs, and the TCR library was made from it. Another study also made use of these data, one on T cells in Graves' hyperthyroidism and ophthalmopathy.

Here the sequenced sample was peripheral blood mononuclear cells (PBMCs), taken at new diagnosis, from a patient treated with antithyroid drugs. These receptors were collected from a woman between 50 and 59 years old with Graves disease.

The CDR3 sequence: CASSLGGGPEAFF. CDR3 coding DNA: TGTGCCAGCAGCTTGGGGGGAGGTCCTGAAGCTTTCTTT. V usage is TRBV5-5 and J usage is TRBJ1-1; D uncertain. The CDR3 runs 13 residues. Trimming took off 0 bases at V and 6 bases at J, with 9 bases between the two ends. Germline-derived CDR1 and CDR2 are SGHKS and YYEKEE (reference sequence).

V gene TRBV11-2 combines with J gene TRBJ2-3, with D possibly TRBD2 on 6 matching bases. The CDR3 contains 22 residues. Trimming removed 7 bases at V and 1 base at J, with 36 bases between. Looked up from germline, CDR1 is SGHAT and CDR2 is FQNNGV. The CDR3 DNA follows: TGTGCCAGCATAAGGTCCCGGGCCAAGGTGACGCGGGATAAAACCGGCACAGATACGCAGTATTTT. The encoded protein is CASIRSRAKVTRDKTGTDTQYF.

The chain uses TRBV5-1 and TRBJ2-5; no clear D gene. Germline CDR1 is SGHRS and CDR2 is YFSETQ. V gave up 0 bases and J gave up 6 bases, with 15 bases separating them. This CDR3 contains 15 residues. The CDR3 DNA is TGCGCCAGCAGCTTGGCCATTTCACACATCAAGACCCAGTACTTC. Residues: CASSLAISHIKTQYF.

The CDR3 spells CASSRPGLFTGELFF. CDR3 sequence (DNA): TGTGCCAGCAGCCGGCCGGGACTTTTTACCGGGGAGCTGTTTTTT. The chain is built from TRBV7-9 and TRBJ2-2, with a possible D match to TRBD2 (6 bases). In germline, CDR1 is SEHNR, CDR2 FQNEAQ (reference sequence). Trimming took off 5 bases at V and 5 bases at J, with 15 bases between the two ends. The CDR3 covers 15 residues.

This clonotype was detected a few times. J is TRBJ1-6 and V is TRBV19; D call uncertain. V was pared by 3 bases and J by 0 bases, with 12 bases between. Germline CDR1 is LNHDA and CDR2 is SQIVND (reference sequence). This CDR3 is built from 17 residues. The CDR3 DNA reads as TGTGCCAGTAGTATGAACGGGGAGAGCTCCTATAATTCACCCCTCCACTTT. Protein product: CASSMNGESSYNSPLHF.

The chain employs TRBV19 and TRBJ1-5; D remains ambiguous. There are 14 residues in the CDR3. V shed 2 bases and J shed 5 bases, with 10 bases lying between them. Germline assignment: CDR1 LNHDA and CDR2 SQIVND (reference sequence). Here the CDR3 DNA reads TGTGCCAGTAGTATACAGCGAGAGGATCAGCCCCAGCATTTT. Encoded protein: CASSIQREDQPQHF.

Ten or more counts support this clonotype. V is TRBV10-3 and J is TRBJ2-7; 8 bases map to TRBD2. This CDR3 is built from 16 residues. The trim removed 4 bases at V and 3 bases at J, leaving 11 bases unmatched. Germline V gene lookup returns CDR1 ENHRY and CDR2 SYGVKD. The CDR3 is CAISGGLGAGNYEQYF. In DNA, the CDR3 is TGTGCCATCAGTGGGGGACTAGGCGCGGGTAACTACGAGCAGTACTTC.

This clonotype occurred many times. The gene calls are TRBV7-2 and TRBJ2-5, with a tentative D call TRBD1 (5 bases). Per germline, CDR1 SGHTA and CDR2 FQGNSA. This CDR3 is built from 14 residues. V gave up 2 bases and J gave up 5 bases, with 12 bases separating them. This chain's CDR3 is CASSLYRGRETQYF. In nucleotides, the CDR3 is TGTGCCAGCAGCTTATATAGGGGCCGGGAGACCCAGTACTTC.

There are many counts of this clonotype. The rearrangement uses TRBV13 and TRBJ2-2; weak D call: TRBD1 (6 bases). Between the trimmed V and J ends, which lost 1 base and 2 bases, there was a span of 8 bases. This CDR3 has 15 residues. From germline, CDR1 is PRHDT and CDR2 FYEKMQ (reference sequence). CDR3 protein: CASSLEGQNTGELFF. The CDR3 nucleotides are TGTGCCAGCAGCTTAGAGGGACAAAACACCGGGGAGCTGTTTTTT.

This clonotype was seen many times. The chain carries TRBV27 and TRBJ2-1, with TRBD1 matching 10 bases. Germline assignment: CDR1 MNHEY and CDR2 SMNVEV (reference sequence). The CDR3 covers 15 residues. V dropped 6 bases and J dropped 8; count of bases not matched to a gene: 10. The CDR3 is CASSPRDRGLDEQFF. In DNA form, the CDR3 reads TGTGCCAGCAGCCCGCGGGACAGGGGTTTGGATGAGCAGTTCTTC.

This chain joins TRBV5-1 and TRBJ1-2; D is unresolved. V gave up 0 bases and J gave up 4 bases, with 13 bases separating them. Germline V gene sequence: CDR1 SGHRS, CDR2 YFSETQ. The CDR3 extends over 15 amino acids. CDR3 sequence (DNA): TGCGCCAGCAGCTTGGAAATACGGGGTGGCTATGGCTACACCTTC. Protein product: CASSLEIRGGYGYTF.

This clonotype showed up just a few times. The chain has TRBV7-8 and TRBJ2-1; 8 bases align to TRBD2. The germline gives CDR1 SGHVS, CDR2 FQNEAQ. The V and J ends lost 5 bases and 8 bases, in that order; junction bases with no gene match: 17. The length of the CDR3 is 17 residues. CDR3 sequence (DNA): TGTGCCAGCAGCACCCCTGGTAGCGGGAAATACTTATATGAGCAGTTCTTC. Its translation: CASSTPGSGKYLYEQFF.

This clonotype was seen many times. The genes are TRBV19 and TRBJ1-6; TRBD1 matches at 7 bases. The V gene end was trimmed by 2 bases and the J gene end by 7 bases; junction bases not matched to a gene: 5. The CDR3 has 15 residues. Germline lookup yields CDR1 LNHDA and CDR2 SQIVND (reference sequence). CDR3 amino acids: CASSIFGDSNSPLHF. The CDR3, as DNA: TGTGCCAGTAGTATATTTGGGGACAGCAATTCACCCCTCCACTTT. Complete variable domain (other parts from reference TRBV19 and TRBJ1-6): DGGITQSPKYLFRKEGQNVTLSCEQNLNHDAMYWYRQDPGQGLRLIYYSQIVNDFQKGDIAEGYSVSREKKESFPLTVTSAQKNPTAFYLCASSIFGDSNSPLHFGNGTRLTVT.

This clonotype has a handful of counts. This chain links TRBV4-1 with TRBJ1-5, with D possibly matching TRBD1 (6 bases). V lost 0 bases and J lost 1, with 10 bases in between. Germline assignment: CDR1 MGHRA and CDR2 YSYEKL. The CDR3 has 16 residues. This CDR3 reads CASSQDEGGSNQPQHF. The CDR3 DNA is TGCGCCAGCAGCCAAGATGAGGGGGGAAGCAATCAGCCCCAGCATTTT.

The chain uses TRBV20-1 and TRBJ2-2; no clear D gene. The germline V gene encodes CDR1 DFQATT and CDR2 SNEGSKA (reference sequence). Trimming took off 2 bases at V and 0 bases at J, with 7 bases between the two ends. This CDR3 region has 14 residues. CDR3 in DNA: TGCAGTGCTAGACAAGGGTCGAACACCGGGGAGCTGTTTTTT. This encodes CSARQGSNTGELFF.

This clonotype is a singleton in its sample. Mismatch with germline at one junction end may stem from a read error. This chain uses TRBV7-2 with TRBJ2-7; maybe TRBD2 (6 bases). CDR1 SGHTA and CDR2 FQGNSA come from the germline V gene. This CDR3 has 14 residues. The CDR3 region is CANSFGGSSYEQYF. CDR3 coding DNA: TGTGCCAACAGCTTTGGGGGGTCCTCCTACGAGCAGTACTTC.

This chain links TRBV5-8 with TRBJ1-1; perhaps TRBD1 as D (6 bases). The CDR3 runs to 15 residues. The V gene lost 4 bases and the J gene lost 1 base, with 14 bases spanning the gap. Germline CDR1 SGHTS, CDR2 YDEGEE. Here the CDR3 DNA reads TGTGCCAGCAGCAACGCCCGGACAGCGAACACTGAAGCTTTCTTT. Residues: CASSNARTANTEAFF.

This clonotype was seen ten or more times. This chain connects TRBV12-3 or TRBV12-4 to TRBJ2-3; TRBD2 aligns across 10 bases. The CDR3 has 17 amino acids. Losses at the gene ends were 3 bases for V and 3 bases for J; bases not matched to a gene: 9. DNA of the CDR3: TGTGCCAGCAGTTTTATTACAGCGGGAGGGAATACAGATACGCAGTATTTT. It specifies CASSFITAGGNTDTQYF.

This clonotype was recorded a few times. V and J are TRBV19 and TRBJ2-3, with 9 bases lining up with TRBD2. The CDR3 sequence is 15 residues long. Germline trimming cut 5 bases from V and 6 bases from J; bases unmatched to any gene: 9. In germline, CDR1 is LNHDA, CDR2 SQIVND (reference sequence). The CDR3 sequence is CASSGYSGSLDTQYF. CDR3 DNA sequence: TGTGCCAGTAGTGGGTATAGCGGGAGTCTGGATACGCAGTATTTT.

This clonotype showed up many times. This chain uses TRBV7-2 with TRBJ2-7; D is ambiguous. With 0 bases removed from V and 2 bases from J, the gap between germline ends came to 11 bases. CDR1 is SGHTA and CDR2 is FQGNSA in the germline V gene. The CDR3 spans 15 residues. In DNA form, the CDR3 reads TGTGCCAGCAGCTTAGCGCCGATAGCACCCTACGAGCAGTACTTC. Translation gives CASSLAPIAPYEQYF.

The sample holds many counts of this clonotype. The V gene is TRBV20-1, the J gene TRBJ1-5; D is perhaps TRBD1 (6 bases). The CDR3 extends over 15 amino acids. V lost 0 bases and J 3 bases, leaving 12 bases between the germline ends. Germline CDR1 and CDR2: DFQATT and SNEGSKA (reference sequence). CDR3 sequence (DNA): TGCAGTGCTAGAGATCCGGACAGCTTCAATCAGCCCCAGCATTTT. Amino acid sequence: CSARDPDSFNQPQHF.

This clonotype was picked up many times. This chain joins TRBV13 and TRBJ2-1; TRBD2 agrees at 12 bases. Per the germline V gene, CDR1 is PRHDT and CDR2 is FYEKMQ (reference sequence). The trim removed 5 bases at V and 0 bases at J, leaving 5 bases unmatched. The length of the CDR3 is 17 residues. This CDR3 reads CASSQTSGRSSYNEQFF. As DNA, the CDR3 is TGTGCCAGCAGCCAGACTAGCGGGAGAAGCTCCTACAATGAGCAGTTCTTC.

This clonotype has a handful of counts. The chain combines TRBV3-1 with TRBJ2-1; 7 bases fit TRBD2. This CDR3 is built from 16 residues. After removal of 4 bases from V and 3 bases from J, the junction contained 9 bases not matched to a gene. The germline gives CDR1 LGHDT, CDR2 YNNKEL (reference sequence). CDR3 region: CASSRRDRGDYNEQFF. The DNA of the CDR3 is TGTGCCAGCAGCCGACGGGACCGGGGGGACTACAATGAGCAGTTCTTC.

This clonotype was observed at least ten times. The chain combines TRBV28 with TRBJ2-7; D is uncertain. The CDR3 runs to 14 residues. The V gene lost 1 base and the J gene lost 3 bases, with 10 bases spanning the gap. Germline lookup yields CDR1 MDHEN and CDR2 SYDVKM. For the CDR3, the DNA is TGTGCCAGCAGTTTATCCTATGGGTACTACGAGCAGTACTTC. It is translated as CASSLSYGYYEQYF.

This clonotype appeared a few times. The genes are TRBV4-1 and TRBJ2-5; 9 nucleotides line up with TRBD2. The CDR3 totals 17 residues. Germline CDR1 MGHRA, CDR2 YSYEKL. V lost 1 base and J lost 9; bases outside the gene matches: 15. The CDR3 DNA sequence: TGCGCCAGCAGCCAAGCCATGACTAGCGGAAGGCTGGGGGCCCAGTACTTC. Translation gives CASSQAMTSGRLGAQYF.

This clonotype was seen ten or more times. The genes are TRBV9 and TRBJ2-2; 7 bases fit TRBD2. CDR1 is SGDLS and CDR2 is YYNGEE in the germline V gene. The J segment lost 1 base and the V segment lost 3 bases, leaving 3 bases of the junction unmatched. The CDR3 is made up of 15 amino acids. CDR3 nucleotides: TGTGCCAGCAGCGCCGGGGGGTGGAACACCGGGGAGCTGTTTTTT. Translation: CASSAGGWNTGELFF.

This clonotype was picked up many times. The chain is built from TRBV5-1 and TRBJ2-7; D is uncertain. CDR3 length: 14 residues. In germline, CDR1 is SGHRS, CDR2 YFSETQ. Trimming took off 2 bases at V and 3 bases at J, with 12 bases between the two ends. The CDR3: CASSLSGVRYEQYF. DNA for the CDR3: TGCGCCAGCAGCTTATCCGGCGTTCGCTACGAGCAGTACTTC.

The chain is built from TRBV18 and TRBJ2-7; D gene ambiguous. Per the germline V gene, CDR1 is KGHSH and CDR2 is LQKENI. Trimming pared 5 bases from V and 0 bases from J, leaving 11 bases between. The CDR3 runs 14 residues. This CDR3 is CASSERDGSYEQYF. The CDR3 coding sequence is TGTGCCAGCTCAGAGAGAGATGGCTCCTACGAGCAGTACTTC.

There are many counts of this clonotype. The J gene is TRBJ2-2, the V gene TRBV6-4; no clear D. Germline CDR1 is MRHNA and CDR2 is SNTAGT. The length of the CDR3 is 14 residues. V was pared by 4 bases and J by 3 bases, with 9 bases between. CDR3 sequence: CASSARPDTGELFF. For the CDR3, the DNA is TGTGCCAGCAGTGCCCGCCCAGACACCGGGGAGCTGTTTTTT.

This clonotype occurred once. A read error may be the cause here, since a much bigger clone is one base away. The missing conserved phenylalanine or tryptophan at the end of this CDR3 makes a read error likely. The rearrangement links TRBV3-1 to TRBJ2-3; 7 nucleotides align to TRBD2. Looked up from germline, CDR1 is LGHDT and CDR2 is YNNKEL (reference sequence). The ends lost 0 bases at V and 3 bases at J; junction bases unmatched: 9. The length of the CDR3 is 17 residues. The CDR3 DNA reads as TGTGCCAGCAGCCAAGATCGGGGCGGGGGAAGGACAGATACGCAGTATCTT. Translating it yields CASSQDRGGGRTDTQYL.

This clonotype has ten or more counts. This sequence joins TRBV7-8 and TRBJ2-5; 10 bases map to TRBD2. Germline CDR1 reads SGHVS; CDR2 reads FQNEAQ. The ends lost 5 bases at V and 5 bases at J; junction bases unmatched: 11. The CDR3 consists of 16 residues. CDR3 protein: CASSASGSWGEETQYF. The DNA of the CDR3 is TGTGCCAGCAGCGCTAGCGGGAGCTGGGGTGAGGAGACCCAGTACTTC.

This clonotype has a count of ten or more. The rearrangement uses TRBV11-2 and TRBJ2-1; possible D gene TRBD2, 6 bases. Trimming cost V 5 bases and J 3 bases, with 14 bases left between them. CDR1 and CDR2 (germline): SGHAT, FQNNGV. This CDR3 is 15 amino acids long. Here the CDR3 reads CASSPLAPNYNEQFF. The CDR3 nucleotides are TGTGCCAGCAGCCCTCTAGCGCCCAACTACAATGAGCAGTTCTTC.